The rows below give T cell receptor beta chains drawn from one sample of a study of T cell responses to AZD1222 COVID-19 vaccine. TCRdb's table, derived via immunoSEQ multiplex PCR, lists solely in-frame clones and lacks some. Among 150,000 to 200,000 clones listed, 85% to 95% were seen once. The sequencing used peripheral blood, collected on day 0 of AZD1222 vaccination. The source is an adult in good health. CDR3s include the opening cysteine and the closing phenylalanine or tryptophan. Fields, in order: V gene, D gene, J gene, clone size, CDR3 protein, CDR3 DNA. A D gene is named only where the DNA matches it firmly. Some rows mark clone size as missing; the rest say once, few, many or name a class of expanded clone.

v_gene: TRBV30; d_gene: NA; j_gene: TRBJ1-3; abundance: NA; CDR3aa: CAWRSVGNTIYF; CDR3nt: TGTGCCTGGAGATCTGTTGGAAACACCATATATTTT
v_gene: TRBV3-1/TRBV3-2; d_gene: TRBD2; j_gene: TRBJ2-3; abundance: NA; CDR3aa: CASSLSPIGGRATDTQYF; CDR3nt: TGTGCCAGCAGCCTAAGTCCTATTGGCGGGAGGGCCACAGATACGCAGTATTTT
v_gene: TRBV5-1; d_gene: TRBD1; j_gene: TRBJ1-5; abundance: NA; CDR3aa: CASSKQGGNQPQHF; CDR3nt: TGCGCCAGCAGCAAGCAGGGGGGGAATCAGCCCCAGCATTTT
v_gene: TRBV6-1; d_gene: NA; j_gene: TRBJ1-1; abundance: NA; CDR3aa: CASSEGENTEAFF; CDR3nt: TGTGCCAGCAGTGAAGGTGAAAACACTGAAGCTTTCTTT
v_gene: TRBV14; d_gene: NA; j_gene: TRBJ1-1; abundance: NA; CDR3aa: CASSQHYKAFF; CDR3nt: TGTGCCAGCAGCCAACATTACAAAGCTTTCTTT
v_gene: TRBV19; d_gene: NA; j_gene: TRBJ1-5; abundance: few; CDR3aa: CASSINPRGGSNQPQHF; CDR3nt: TGTGCCAGTAGTATAAACCCACGGGGTGGGAGCAATCAGCCCCAGCATTTT
v_gene: TRBV12-5; d_gene: TRBD2; j_gene: TRBJ2-1; abundance: once; CDR3aa: CASGYGLADNNEQFF; CDR3nt: TGTGCTAGTGGTTACGGACTAGCGGATAACAATGAGCAGTTCTTC
v_gene: TRBV6-4; d_gene: NA; j_gene: TRBJ1-2; abundance: NA; CDR3aa: CATLVWVSYGYTF; CDR3nt: TGTGCCACTCTTGTTTGGGTCAGCTATGGCTACACCTTC
v_gene: TRBV10-2; d_gene: TRBD2; j_gene: TRBJ2-1; abundance: NA; CDR3aa: CASTFGGGNEQFF; CDR3nt: TGCGCCAGCACCTTCGGGGGAGGGAATGAGCAGTTCTTC
v_gene: TRBV19; d_gene: NA; j_gene: TRBJ1-6; abundance: NA; CDR3aa: CASSETNSPLHF; CDR3nt: TGTGCCAGTTCAGAGACAAATTCACCCCTCCACTTT
v_gene: TRBV7-3; d_gene: NA; j_gene: TRBJ2-7; abundance: NA; CDR3aa: CASSLGGGIPYEQYF; CDR3nt: TGTGCCAGCAGCCTTGGTGGGGGTATTCCCTACGAGCAGTACTTC
v_gene: TRBV6-4; d_gene: NA; j_gene: TRBJ1-2; abundance: NA; CDR3aa: CANKQGIEGYTF; CDR3nt: TGTGCCAACAAGCAGGGAATAGAGGGCTACACCTTC
v_gene: TRBV28; d_gene: NA; j_gene: TRBJ2-5; abundance: once; CDR3aa: CASRPGHYQETQYF; CDR3nt: TGTGCCAGCAGGCCGGGACACTACCAAGAGACCCAGTACTTC
v_gene: TRBV3-1/TRBV3-2; d_gene: NA; j_gene: TRBJ1-2; abundance: NA; CDR3aa: CASSLSGITYGYTF; CDR3nt: TGTGCCAGCAGCTTATCCGGGATAACGTATGGCTACACCTTC
v_gene: TRBV2; d_gene: TRBD1; j_gene: TRBJ1-2; abundance: NA; CDR3aa: CASSESGQGYYGYTF; CDR3nt: TGTGCCAGCAGTGAAAGCGGACAGGGGTACTATGGCTACACCTTC
v_gene: TRBV24-1; d_gene: NA; j_gene: TRBJ1-6; abundance: NA; CDR3aa: CATSRGSHSPLHF; CDR3nt: TGTGCCACCAGCAGGGGCAGTCACTCACCCCTCCACTTT
v_gene: TRBV28; d_gene: TRBD2; j_gene: TRBJ2-7; abundance: NA; CDR3aa: CASSSLGGAAGGPYEQYF; CDR3nt: TGTGCCAGCAGTTCATTAGGAGGGGCAGCGGGAGGGCCCTACGAGCAGTACTTC
v_gene: TRBV6-1; d_gene: TRBD2; j_gene: TRBJ2-7; abundance: NA; CDR3aa: CASSGTLFTSGTEQYF; CDR3nt: TGTGCCAGCAGTGGGACGCTCTTTACTAGCGGGACCGAGCAGTACTTC
v_gene: TRBV14; d_gene: NA; j_gene: TRBJ1-6; abundance: few; CDR3aa: CASSQGPRPGSPLHF; CDR3nt: TGTGCCAGCAGCCAAGGTCCCCGGCCGGGTTCACCCCTCCACTTT
v_gene: TRBV18; d_gene: NA; j_gene: TRBJ1-4; abundance: NA; CDR3aa: CASSPRVQGGRKLFF; CDR3nt: TGTGCCAGCTCACCACGGGTACAGGGAGGGAGAAAACTGTTTTTT
v_gene: TRBV6-4; d_gene: TRBD1; j_gene: TRBJ2-2; abundance: once; CDR3aa: CASRGTASTGELFF; CDR3nt: TGTGCCAGCAGGGGGACAGCTTCGACCGGGGAGCTGTTTTTT
v_gene: TRBV7-8; d_gene: NA; j_gene: TRBJ1-2; abundance: NA; CDR3aa: CASSLGRTDGYTF; CDR3nt: TGTGCCAGCAGCTTAGGGAGGACAGATGGCTACACCTTC
v_gene: TRBV28; d_gene: TRBD2; j_gene: TRBJ2-1; abundance: NA; CDR3aa: CASSPGTTRYNEQFF; CDR3nt: TGTGCCAGCAGTCCCGGGACTACGAGGTACAATGAGCAGTTCTTC
v_gene: TRBV7-9; d_gene: NA; j_gene: TRBJ2-2; abundance: NA; CDR3aa: CASSLGTLDSPNTGELFF; CDR3nt: TGTGCCAGCAGCTTAGGAACTCTGGACAGCCCAAACACCGGGGAGCTGTTTTTT
v_gene: TRBV9; d_gene: TRBD2; j_gene: TRBJ2-1; abundance: NA; CDR3aa: CASSVLGGSSYNEQFF; CDR3nt: TGTGCCAGCAGCGTATTGGGAGGGAGCTCCTACAATGAGCAGTTCTTC
v_gene: TRBV5-5; d_gene: TRBD1; j_gene: TRBJ1-5; abundance: NA; CDR3aa: CASSLRTGSNQPQHF; CDR3nt: TGTGCCAGCAGCTTGCGGACAGGGAGCAATCAGCCCCAGCATTTT
v_gene: TRBV14; d_gene: TRBD2; j_gene: TRBJ2-1; abundance: NA; CDR3aa: CASSRLSGGPPPYNEQFF; CDR3nt: TGTGCCAGCAGCCGATTATCGGGGGGACCACCACCCTACAATGAGCAGTTCTTC
v_gene: TRBV3-1/TRBV3-2; d_gene: NA; j_gene: TRBJ1-5; abundance: NA; CDR3aa: CASSQGEGRQPQHF; CDR3nt: TGTGCCAGCAGCCAAGGAGAAGGCAGGCAGCCCCAGCATTTT
v_gene: TRBV19; d_gene: NA; j_gene: TRBJ2-2; abundance: NA; CDR3aa: CASSILFSELRSGELFF; CDR3nt: TGTGCCAGTAGTATCCTATTTAGCGAGTTGAGGTCCGGGGAGCTGTTTTTT
v_gene: TRBV6-5; d_gene: NA; j_gene: TRBJ1-1; abundance: once; CDR3aa: CASSYSSRGNTEAFF; CDR3nt: TGTGCCAGCAGTTACTCGTCTCGAGGAAACACTGAAGCTTTCTTT
v_gene: TRBV6-4; d_gene: TRBD2; j_gene: TRBJ2-2; abundance: NA; CDR3aa: CASSDTGTSGSDTGELFF; CDR3nt: TGTGCCAGCAGTGACACGGGGACTAGCGGGAGCGACACCGGGGAGCTGTTTTTT
v_gene: TRBV19; d_gene: NA; j_gene: TRBJ1-2; abundance: NA; CDR3aa: CASSSLGANYGYTF; CDR3nt: TGTGCCAGTAGCTCGTTAGGGGCTAACTATGGCTACACCTTC
v_gene: TRBV6-5; d_gene: NA; j_gene: TRBJ2-7; abundance: NA; CDR3aa: CASSLGDSYEQYF; CDR3nt: TGTGCCAGCAGTCTAGGGGACTCCTACGAGCAGTACTTC
v_gene: TRBV7-9; d_gene: NA; j_gene: TRBJ1-2; abundance: NA; CDR3aa: CASSPQITGANYGYTF; CDR3nt: TGTGCCAGCAGCCCTCAAATTACAGGAGCTAACTATGGCTACACCTTC
v_gene: TRBV28; d_gene: NA; j_gene: TRBJ1-1; abundance: NA; CDR3aa: CASSLSSGTEAFF; CDR3nt: TGTGCCAGCAGTTTATCGTCGGGCACTGAAGCTTTCTTT
v_gene: TRBV18; d_gene: NA; j_gene: TRBJ2-1; abundance: NA; CDR3aa: CASSPDRTYNEQFF; CDR3nt: TGTGCCAGCTCACCGGACAGAACCTACAATGAGCAGTTCTTC
v_gene: TRBV10-3; d_gene: NA; j_gene: TRBJ2-2; abundance: few; CDR3aa: CAISELRTGFDTGELFF; CDR3nt: TGTGCCATCAGTGAGTTACGGACCGGTTTTGACACCGGGGAGCTGTTTTTT
v_gene: TRBV4-2; d_gene: NA; j_gene: TRBJ2-2; abundance: once; CDR3aa: CASSQARQGSSGELFF; CDR3nt: TGTGCCAGCAGCCAAGCCCGGCAGGGTTCCTCCGGGGAGCTGTTTTTT
v_gene: TRBV11-2; d_gene: NA; j_gene: TRBJ2-2; abundance: once; CDR3aa: CASSPRTGPNTGELFF; CDR3nt: TGTGCCAGCAGCCCCCGGACGGGACCTAACACCGGGGAGCTGTTTTTT
v_gene: TRBV30; d_gene: NA; j_gene: TRBJ1-2; abundance: NA; CDR3aa: CAWSVHPGGEGYTF; CDR3nt: TGTGCCTGGAGTGTTCACCCGGGAGGGGAGGGCTACACCTTC
v_gene: TRBV7-9; d_gene: NA; j_gene: TRBJ1-1; abundance: NA; CDR3aa: CASRTDKKSRNTEAFF; CDR3nt: TGTGCCAGCCGCACAGACAAAAAGAGTAGGAACACTGAAGCTTTCTTT
v_gene: TRBV6-5; d_gene: NA; j_gene: TRBJ1-2; abundance: NA; CDR3aa: CASSYGGGTYGYTF; CDR3nt: TGTGCCAGCAGTTACGGTGGGGGGACCTATGGCTACACCTTC
v_gene: TRBV18; d_gene: NA; j_gene: TRBJ1-1; abundance: NA; CDR3aa: CASSPIARSNTEAFF; CDR3nt: TGTGCCAGCTCACCAATAGCCAGATCGAACACTGAAGCTTTCTTT